This TCR beta chain was retrieved from a study of T cells in narcolepsy. At the level of the study: Donors had narcolepsy type 1 or type 2, or were healthy controls.

V lost 1 base and J 1 base, leaving 1 base between the germline ends. This CDR3 region has 12 residues. Per the germline V gene, CDR1 is SGHAT and CDR2 is FQNNGV. Points on this clone: No antigen is known for it. Different DNA sequences within this sample yield the same CDR3.

Repertoires were generated with immunoSEQ multiplex PCR, while TCRdb's copy carries only in-frame clones and drops some. The sample shows 12,000 or so clones, roughly 94% of them seen only once. Findings and limits, study-wide: In some patient and control memory CD4+ samples, autoreactive clones were absent. HCRT-specific and TRIB2-specific autoreactive clonotypes appeared among same-patient CSF and blood CD4+ clonotypes. Autoreactive clonotypes reportedly recurred in blood of same and different patients, not controls.

Sequences were obtained from CD45RA- memory CD4+ T cells from PBMCs. The TCR sequence derives from a human donor with narcolepsy. The chain combines TRBV11-2 with TRBJ2-5; D unresolved. The CDR3 loop reads CASSLVQETQYF. CDR3 DNA sequence: TGTGCCAGCAGCTTAGTCCAAGAGACCCAGTACTTC.